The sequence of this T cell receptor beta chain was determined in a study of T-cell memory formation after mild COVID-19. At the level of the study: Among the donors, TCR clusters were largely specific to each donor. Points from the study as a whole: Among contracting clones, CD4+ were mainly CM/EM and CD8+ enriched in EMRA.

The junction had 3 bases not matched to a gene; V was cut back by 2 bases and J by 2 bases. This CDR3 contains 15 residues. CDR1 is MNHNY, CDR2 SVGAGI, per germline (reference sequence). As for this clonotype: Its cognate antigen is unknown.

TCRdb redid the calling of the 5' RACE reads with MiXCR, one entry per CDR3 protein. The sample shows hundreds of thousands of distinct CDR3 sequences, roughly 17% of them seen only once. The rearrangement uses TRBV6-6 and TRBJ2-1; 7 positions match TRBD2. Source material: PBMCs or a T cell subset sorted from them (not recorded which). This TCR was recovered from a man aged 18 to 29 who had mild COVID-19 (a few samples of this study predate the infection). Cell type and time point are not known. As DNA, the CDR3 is TGTGCCAGCAGTTACGGTGGGACTACCTACAATGAGCAGTTCTTC. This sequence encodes CASSYGGTTYNEQFF.